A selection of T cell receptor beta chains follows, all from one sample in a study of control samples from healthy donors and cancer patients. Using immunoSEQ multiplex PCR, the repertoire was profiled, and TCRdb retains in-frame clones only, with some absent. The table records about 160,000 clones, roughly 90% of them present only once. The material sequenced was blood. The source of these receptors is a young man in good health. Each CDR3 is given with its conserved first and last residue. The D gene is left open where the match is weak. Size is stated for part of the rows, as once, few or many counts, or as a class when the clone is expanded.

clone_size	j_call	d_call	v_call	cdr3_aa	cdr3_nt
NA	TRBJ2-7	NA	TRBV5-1	CASREQGEYEQYF	TGCGCCAGCAGGGAACAGGGAGAATACGAGCAGTACTTC
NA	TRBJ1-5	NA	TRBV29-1	CSVVVSHDSNQPQHF	TGCAGCGTTGTCGTGTCGCATGATAGCAATCAGCCCCAGCATTTT
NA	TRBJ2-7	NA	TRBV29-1	CSVGTETWGEQYF	TGCAGCGTTGGGACAGAAACATGGGGCGAGCAGTACTTC
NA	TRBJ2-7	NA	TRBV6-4	CAMLYEQYF	TGTGCCATGCTCTACGAGCAGTACTTC
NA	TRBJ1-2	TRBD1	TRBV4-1	CASSQYWGTGASYGYTF	TGCGCCAGCAGCCAATATTGGGGGACAGGCGCTTCCTATGGCTACACCTTC
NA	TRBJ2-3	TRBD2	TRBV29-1	CSVLAGTDTQYF	TGCAGCGTCTTAGCGGGAACAGATACGCAGTATTTT
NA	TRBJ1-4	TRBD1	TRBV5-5	CASSWTGANEKLFF	TGTGCCAGCAGCTGGACAGGGGCTAATGAAAAACTGTTTTTT
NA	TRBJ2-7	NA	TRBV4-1	CASSLRAFSDSYEQYF	TGCGCCAGCAGCCTAAGGGCCTTCAGTGACTCCTACGAGCAGTACTTC
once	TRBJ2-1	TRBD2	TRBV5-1	CASSSTVRGAGGYNEQFF	TGCGCCAGCAGCTCTACCGTCCGAGGGGCGGGAGGATACAATGAGCAGTTCTTC
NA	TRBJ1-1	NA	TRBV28	CASSLWPVNTEAFF	TGTGCCAGCAGTTTATGGCCAGTGAACACTGAAGCTTTCTTT
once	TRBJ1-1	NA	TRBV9	CASSPRRGGTEAFF	TGTGCCAGCAGCCCCCGGCGCGGTGGCACTGAAGCTTTCTTT
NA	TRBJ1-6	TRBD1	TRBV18	CASSPATGSSYNSPLHF	TGTGCCAGCTCACCAGCGACAGGGAGCTCCTATAATTCACCCCTCCACTTT
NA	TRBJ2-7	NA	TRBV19	CASSLGLGLEQYF	TGTGCCAGTAGTCTTGGCTTGGGGCTTGAGCAGTACTTC
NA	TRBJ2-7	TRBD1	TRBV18	CASAPGTGNDEQYF	TGTGCCAGCGCTCCGGGGACAGGGAACGACGAGCAGTACTTC
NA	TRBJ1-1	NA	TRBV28	CASSLVNTEAFF	TGTGCCAGCAGTTTAGTGAACACTGAAGCTTTCTTT
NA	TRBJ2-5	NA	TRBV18	CASSPRAETQYF	TGTGCCAGCTCACCCAGGGCGGAGACCCAGTACTTC
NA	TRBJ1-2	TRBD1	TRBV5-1	CASSPGGVGYGYGYTF	TGCGCCAGCAGCCCAGGGGGGGTCGGGTATGGCTATGGCTACACCTTC
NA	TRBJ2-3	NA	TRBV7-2	CASSPGGGRPDTQYF	TGTGCCAGCAGCCCCGGTGGGGGGCGTCCCGATACGCAGTATTTT
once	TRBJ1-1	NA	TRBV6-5	CVTPRVSGAFF	TGTGTTACACCCAGGGTATCGGGGGCTTTCTTT
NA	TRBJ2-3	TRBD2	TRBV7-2	CASTLTRAGGPDTQYF	TGTGCCAGCACCCTAACACGGGCGGGAGGGCCAGATACGCAGTATTTT
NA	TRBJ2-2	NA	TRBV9	CASSPSGTSAFTGELFF	TGTGCCAGCAGCCCATCCGGGACATCGGCCTTCACCGGGGAGCTGTTTTTT
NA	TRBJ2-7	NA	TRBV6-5	CAVRGRIREKQYF	TGTGCTGTCCGCGGCCGGATACGGGAGAAGCAGTACTTC
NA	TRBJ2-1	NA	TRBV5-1	CASSPSPGSYNEQFF	TGCGCCAGCAGCCCATCGCCGGGATCCTACAATGAGCAGTTCTTC
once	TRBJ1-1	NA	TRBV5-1	CASSLPGGTEAFF	TGCGCCAGCAGCTTGCCGGGTGGGACTGAAGCTTTCTTT
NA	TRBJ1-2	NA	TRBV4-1	CASSQGRGGAPSGYTF	TGCGCCAGCAGCCAAGGGCGCGGGGGAGCTCCTAGTGGCTACACCTTC
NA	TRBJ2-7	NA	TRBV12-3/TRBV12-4	CASRTADYEQYF	TGTGCCAGCCGGACAGCCGACTACGAGCAGTACTTC
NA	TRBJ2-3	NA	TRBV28	CASSPPQGISTDTQYF	TGTGCCAGCAGTCCCCCCCAAGGAATTAGCACAGATACGCAGTATTTT